These 22 T cell receptor beta chains were all obtained from the same sample, sequenced in a study of T cell repertoires in cytomegalovirus infection. Each CDR3 protein is one row after TCRdb ran MiXCR on the reads. The sample holds about 920,000 distinct CDR3 sequences; more than 25% are singletons and the top ten take about an eighth. For these receptors, no antigen is known. The source material was cultured CD8+ T cells from PBMCs, sampled from culture after CMV antigen stimulation. The receptors here all came from a human donor in good health (CMV status not recorded). Some clones in this sample may be carry-over from other donors' samples.

The chain joins TRBV7-9 to TRBJ1-2; tentatively, D is TRBD1 (5 bases). The CDR3 has 14 residues. Germline loops: CDR1 SEHNR, CDR2 FQNEAQ (reference sequence). Trimming removed 0 bases at V and 7 bases at J, with 12 bases between. The CDR3 DNA reads as TGTGCCAGCAGCTTAGCCCTGCAGGGAGTTGGCTACACCTTC. Translation gives CASSLALQGVGYTF.

This sequence joins TRBV7-9 and TRBJ1-2; no reliable D call. Trimming left V 5 bases short and J 0 bases short, with 13 bases between. The CDR3 covers 15 residues. The germline V gene encodes CDR1 SEHNR and CDR2 FQNEAQ (reference sequence). The CDR3 is CASSLYSRPNYGYTF. The CDR3 nucleotides are TGTGCCAGCAGCCTCTATTCCAGGCCTAACTATGGCTACACCTTC.

This clonotype was counted only a few times. The rearrangement links TRBV4-2 to TRBJ2-1, with TRBD2 matching over 7 bases. Germline CDR1 and CDR2: LGHNA and YNFKEQ. This CDR3 spans 15 amino acids. Trimming took 0 bases from V and 4 from J; bases not matched to a gene: 3. CDR3 residues: CASSQDRRGYNEQFF. CDR3 DNA: TGTGCCAGCAGCCAAGATCGGCGGGGGTACAATGAGCAGTTCTTC.

V is TRBV15 and J is TRBJ1-2; D perhaps matches TRBD1 (5 bases). The CDR3 is made up of 17 amino acids. Trimming stripped 0 bases from V and 2 bases from J, with 16 bases between. Per germline, CDR1 LNHNV and CDR2 YYDKDF (reference sequence). In nucleotides, the CDR3 is TGTGCCACCAGCAGAGATAATGCGGACACCCAGAACTATGGCTACACCTTC. This translates into CATSRDNADTQNYGYTF.

The CDR3 bases are TGTGCCAGCAGCTTAGTGGTTAACGCGGGTGCAAAGACCCAGTACTTC. Its protein is CASSLVVNAGAKTQYF. This rearrangement joins TRBV11-2 to TRBJ2-5; a possible D gene is TRBD2 (5 bases). The CDR3 has 16 amino acids. The V gene lost 1 base and the J gene lost 6 bases, with 18 bases spanning the gap. Germline values: CDR1 SGHAT, CDR2 FQNNGV.

This clonotype was picked up a small number of times. The chain couples TRBV7-6 to TRBJ2-5; D call uncertain. V was trimmed by 3 bases and J by 3 bases, leaving 5 bases between them. The CDR3 covers 12 residues. CDR1 and CDR2 (germline): SGHVS, FNYEAQ. The CDR3 DNA reads as TGTGCCAGCAGCTTTATAGAAGAGACCCAGTACTTC. It translates to CASSFIEETQYF.

The V call is TRBV13, the J call TRBJ1-2; D gene ambiguous. The CDR3 contains 16 residues. Trimming removed 5 bases at V and 2 bases at J, with 18 bases between. The V gene's germline CDR1 is PRHDT and CDR2 FYEKMQ (reference sequence). The CDR3 spells CASSDYGSSPNYGYTF. CDR3 nucleotides: TGTGCCAGCAGCGATTACGGGAGTTCGCCAAACTATGGCTACACCTTC. The full variable domain, completed using reference TRBV13 and TRBJ1-2, is AAGVIQSPRHLIKEKRETATLKCYPIPRHDTVYWYQQGPGQDPQFLISFYEKMQSDKGSIPDRFSAQQFSDYHSELNMSSLELGDSALYFCASSDYGSSPNYGYTFGSGTRLTVV.

In this sample, this clonotype turned up a few times. The chain recombines TRBV12-3 or TRBV12-4 with TRBJ1-1, with TRBD1 matching over 7 bases. The CDR3 extends over 15 amino acids. With V trimmed by 5 bases and J by 0 bases, 6 bases remained unmatched. The CDR3 DNA is TGTGCCAGCAGTACCCCACAGGGGATGAACACTGAAGCTTTCTTT. It is translated as CASSTPQGMNTEAFF.

The genes are TRBV6-2 or TRBV6-3 and TRBJ1-1, with 9 bases matching TRBD1. The V and J ends lost 2 bases and 10 bases, in that order; junction bases with no gene match: 5. The CDR3 has 13 residues. Germline CDR1 is MNHEY and CDR2 is SVGEGT. Written as DNA, the CDR3 is TGTGCCAGCAGTTACACCCCGGACAGGGGAGCTTTCTTT. Protein: CASSYTPDRGAFF.

This clonotype was detected only a few times. The J gene is TRBJ2-1, the V gene TRBV20-1; D could derive from TRBD1 or TRBD2 (5 bases each). The germline CDR1 and CDR2 sequences are DFQATT and SNEGSKA (reference sequence). The CDR3 is 11 residues long. Trimming pared 1 base from V and 9 bases from J, leaving 7 bases between. Written as DNA, the CDR3 is TGCAGTGCTAGAGGGGGGTCTGAGCAGTTCTTC. Protein sequence: CSARGGSEQFF.

The V and J genes are TRBV5-1 and TRBJ1-4; 7 bases align to TRBD1. Germline CDR1 SGHRS, CDR2 YFSETQ. V lost 4 bases and J lost 0; bases outside the gene matches: 6. This CDR3 contains 16 residues. This CDR3 reads CASSADRQTTNEKLFF. The CDR3 DNA is TGCGCCAGCAGCGCGGACAGGCAGACAACTAATGAAAAACTGTTTTTT.

A single count supports this clonotype. The J gene is TRBJ2-7, the V gene TRBV5-6; D tentatively reads TRBD1 or TRBD2 (6 bases each). There are 14 residues in the CDR3. Trimming took off 6 bases at V and 3 bases at J, with 16 bases between the two ends. CDR1 and CDR2 from the germline V gene are SGHDT and YYEEEE. The CDR3 DNA is TGTGCCAGCAAAGAGAAGGGGGGAAACTACGAGCAGTACTTC. Amino acid sequence: CASKEKGGNYEQYF.

The V gene is TRBV7-6, the J gene TRBJ2-5; D possibly corresponds to TRBD2 (5 bases). Trimming cost V 0 bases and J 2 bases, with 10 bases left between them. The CDR3 spans 15 residues. CDR1 is SGHVS and CDR2 is FNYEAQ in the germline V gene. DNA of the CDR3: TGTGCCAGCAGCTTAGCAGTCGGAGGTCAAGAGACCCAGTACTTC. Amino acids: CASSLAVGGQETQYF. Complete variable domain (other parts from reference TRBV7-6 and TRBJ2-5): GAGVSQSPRYKVTKRGQDVALRCDPISGHVSLYWYRQALGQGPEFLTYFNYEAQQDKSGLPNDRFSAERPEGSISTLTIQRTEQRDSAMYRCASSLAVGGQETQYFGPGTRLLVL.

The chain employs TRBV6-1 and TRBJ2-7; 7 nucleotides line up with TRBD1. V was pared by 7 bases and J by 0 bases, with 6 bases of the junction left unmatched. The CDR3 loop spans 14 amino acids. Germline loops: CDR1 MNHNS, CDR2 SASEGT. The CDR3 region is CASIGQVGSYEQYF. DNA for the CDR3: TGTGCCAGCATCGGACAGGTTGGCTCCTACGAGCAGTACTTC.

The rearrangement uses TRBV2 and TRBJ2-1; D tentatively fits TRBD1 or TRBD2 (6 bases each). Deletions cut 2 bases from V and 2 bases from J, with 13 bases between. The CDR3 has 16 residues. CDR1 SNHLY and CDR2 FYNNEI come from the germline V gene. The CDR3, as DNA: TGTGCCAGCAGTGAACGAGGGGGGCTTCCCTACAATGAGCAGTTCTTC. This encodes CASSERGGLPYNEQFF. Looking up the rest from reference TRBV2 and TRBJ2-1 gives the full variable domain: EPEVTQTPSHQVTQMGQEVILRCVPISNHLYFYWYRQILGQKVEFLVSFYNNEISEKSEIFDDQFSVERPDGSNFTLKIRSTKLEDSAMYFCASSERGGLPYNEQFFGPGTRLTVL.

The chain carries TRBV7-2 and TRBJ2-1; tentatively, D is TRBD1 (6 bases). The V gene's germline CDR1 is SGHTA and CDR2 FQGNSA. The CDR3 is 14 amino acids. Trimming pared 8 bases from V and 1 base from J, leaving 12 bases between. CDR3 DNA: TGTGCCAGCGGTCCAGGGGTATCCTACAATGAGCAGTTCTTC. Its translation is CASGPGVSYNEQFF.

The chain has TRBV7-2 and TRBJ1-6, with TRBD1 identical over 7 bases. Germline assignment: CDR1 SGHTA and CDR2 FQGNSA. V lost 0 bases, J lost 5 bases, and 1 base stayed unmatched. This CDR3 contains 15 residues. The CDR3 region is CASSLAGGHNSPLHF. The DNA for the CDR3 is TGTGCCAGCAGCTTAGCAGGGGGCCATAATTCACCCCTCCACTTT.

The V call is TRBV10-2, the J call TRBJ1-5, with a weak D call TRBD1 (5 bases). The CDR3 extends over 13 amino acids. V was clipped by 10 bases and J by 3 bases, with 13 bases between them. CDR1 is WSHSY and CDR2 is SAAADI in the germline V gene. The CDR3, as DNA: TGCGCCACCCAGACAGAATACAATCAGCCCCAGCATTTT. Translation: CATQTEYNQPQHF.

This clonotype was recorded a few times. The chain joins TRBV12-5 to TRBJ1-2; D might be TRBD1 (6 bases). The CDR3 is made up of 15 amino acids. Trimming stripped 7 bases from V and 4 bases from J, with 19 bases between. Germline CDR1 reads LGHNT; CDR2 reads FRNRAP. The CDR3 region has the DNA TGTGCTAGTGCCCCCGCCGGGGGGGCATCCTATGGCTACACCTTC. Translated: CASAPAGGASYGYTF.

The rearrangement uses TRBV28 and TRBJ1-1; 7 nucleotides match TRBD1. Germline assignment: CDR1 MDHEN and CDR2 SYDVKM. The junction had 14 bases not matched to a gene; V was cut back by 6 bases and J by 1 base. The CDR3 contains 17 residues. CDR3 loop: CASSRLDRVLPNTEAFF. CDR3 in DNA: TGTGCCAGCAGCCGCCTCGACAGGGTATTACCGAACACTGAAGCTTTCTTT.

The chain recombines TRBV19 with TRBJ1-6; no firm D call. CDR1 is LNHDA, CDR2 SQIVND, per germline (reference sequence). Trimming pared 8 bases from V and 6 bases from J, leaving 17 bases between. There are 15 residues in the CDR3. CDR3 nucleotide sequence: TGTGCCAGTCGAGAGTTGGGTTACACTAATTCACCCCTCCACTTT. Residues: CASRELGYTNSPLHF.

The CDR3, as DNA: TGTGCCAGCATCCCAAGCACTAGCACAGATACGCAGTATTTT. The encoded protein is CASIPSTSTDTQYF. The rearrangement uses TRBV6-6 and TRBJ2-3; D remains unclear. The CDR3 totals 14 residues. The germline CDR1 and CDR2 sequences are MNHNY and SVGAGI (reference sequence). Trimming left V 7 bases short and J 0 bases short, with 11 bases between.